This is a list of T cell receptor beta chains from one sample in a study of early T cells in non-severe SARS-CoV-2 infection. TCRdb itself ran the 5' RACE reads through MiXCR, one entry per CDR3 protein. The sample consists of about 77,000 distinct CDR3 sequences, 8.5% to 10% of them appearing once. Sequenced input: whole blood. These receptors came from an adult who was a healthcare worker with PCR-confirmed SARS-CoV-2 infection or an uninfected control (not recorded which). CDR3s include the opening cysteine and the closing phenylalanine or tryptophan. A D gene is named only where the DNA matches it firmly. Size values are once, few and many counts, or a class for expanded clones, and some rows have none.

J,D,V,size,CDR3,DNA
TRBJ2-1,NA,TRBV7-9,many,CASLGEDEQFF,TGTGCCAGCCTTGGGGAGGATGAGCAGTTCTTC
TRBJ1-5,NA,TRBV12-3/TRBV12-4,many,CASKGPYSNQPQHF,TGTGCCAGCAAGGGCCCGTATAGCAATCAGCCCCAGCATTTT
TRBJ2-3,TRBD2,TRBV2,many,CASKASGGTDTQYF,TGTGCCAGCAAGGCTAGCGGTGGCACAGATACGCAGTATTTT
TRBJ2-7,NA,TRBV28,NA,CASSRGTAPYEQYF,TGTGCCAGCAGTCGGGGAACCGCTCCCTACGAGCAGTACTTC
TRBJ2-2,NA,TRBV28,many,CASSTVWTGPFFGELFF,TGTGCCAGCAGTACCGTTTGGACCGGGCCCTTTTTCGGGGAGCTGTTTTTT
TRBJ2-7,TRBD2,TRBV20-1,NA,CSAIDTSGGRSGQYF,TGCAGTGCCATAGACACTAGCGGGGGACGTTCGGGGCAGTACTTC
TRBJ2-3,NA,TRBV9,NA,CASSVGSASGTDTQYF,TGTGCCAGCAGCGTAGGGTCGGCGAGTGGCACAGATACGCAGTATTTT
TRBJ1-5,TRBD1,TRBV18,many,CASSQVGQGNQPQHF,TGTGCCAGCTCACAAGTCGGACAGGGGAATCAGCCCCAGCATTTT
TRBJ1-2,NA,TRBV30,many,CAWRGVGYTF,TGTGCCTGGAGGGGGGTTGGCTACACCTTC
TRBJ2-5,TRBD2,TRBV28,many,CASSSPLAGGRETQYF,TGTGCCAGCAGTTCACCTCTAGCGGGAGGAAGGGAGACCCAGTACTTC
TRBJ2-7,NA,TRBV10-3,NA,CAISDGAQQYF,TGTGCCATCAGTGACGGGGCGCAGCAGTACTTC
TRBJ2-7,NA,TRBV6-2/TRBV6-3,many,CASSYSGSSLEQYF,TGTGCCAGCAGTTACTCGGGGTCTAGTCTCGAGCAGTACTTC
TRBJ1-5,TRBD1,TRBV5-1,many,CASSTGGSNQPQHF,TGCGCCAGCAGCACAGGGGGCAGCAATCAGCCCCAGCATTTT
TRBJ2-7,TRBD1,TRBV7-2,NA,CASSSRTGQSYEQYF,TGTGCCAGCAGCAGCAGGACAGGGCAGTCCTACGAGCAGTACTTC
TRBJ2-5,TRBD2,TRBV7-8,NA,CAGSLELAGSETQYF,TGTGCCGGCAGCTTAGAACTAGCGGGATCAGAGACCCAGTACTTC
TRBJ2-5,NA,TRBV11-2,NA,CASSLRGVDQETQYF,TGTGCCAGCAGCTTGAGGGGGGTTGACCAAGAGACCCAGTACTTC
TRBJ1-1,TRBD1,TRBV18,few,CASSPLVQGVSSEAFF,TGTGCCAGCTCACCACTCGTGCAGGGGGTGTCATCTGAAGCTTTCTTT
TRBJ1-4,TRBD1,TRBV18,NA,CASSDRGREKLSF,TGTGCCAGCTCAGACAGGGGTCGTGAAAAACTGTCTTTT
TRBJ2-7,TRBD1,TRBV20-1,few,CSARDGASGTGPYEQYF,TGCAGTGCTAGAGATGGAGCAAGCGGGACAGGGCCCTACGAGCAGTACTTC
TRBJ2-2,NA,TRBV7-2,few,CASSKWRENTGELFF,TGTGCCAGCAGTAAATGGCGGGAGAACACCGGGGAGCTGTTTTTT